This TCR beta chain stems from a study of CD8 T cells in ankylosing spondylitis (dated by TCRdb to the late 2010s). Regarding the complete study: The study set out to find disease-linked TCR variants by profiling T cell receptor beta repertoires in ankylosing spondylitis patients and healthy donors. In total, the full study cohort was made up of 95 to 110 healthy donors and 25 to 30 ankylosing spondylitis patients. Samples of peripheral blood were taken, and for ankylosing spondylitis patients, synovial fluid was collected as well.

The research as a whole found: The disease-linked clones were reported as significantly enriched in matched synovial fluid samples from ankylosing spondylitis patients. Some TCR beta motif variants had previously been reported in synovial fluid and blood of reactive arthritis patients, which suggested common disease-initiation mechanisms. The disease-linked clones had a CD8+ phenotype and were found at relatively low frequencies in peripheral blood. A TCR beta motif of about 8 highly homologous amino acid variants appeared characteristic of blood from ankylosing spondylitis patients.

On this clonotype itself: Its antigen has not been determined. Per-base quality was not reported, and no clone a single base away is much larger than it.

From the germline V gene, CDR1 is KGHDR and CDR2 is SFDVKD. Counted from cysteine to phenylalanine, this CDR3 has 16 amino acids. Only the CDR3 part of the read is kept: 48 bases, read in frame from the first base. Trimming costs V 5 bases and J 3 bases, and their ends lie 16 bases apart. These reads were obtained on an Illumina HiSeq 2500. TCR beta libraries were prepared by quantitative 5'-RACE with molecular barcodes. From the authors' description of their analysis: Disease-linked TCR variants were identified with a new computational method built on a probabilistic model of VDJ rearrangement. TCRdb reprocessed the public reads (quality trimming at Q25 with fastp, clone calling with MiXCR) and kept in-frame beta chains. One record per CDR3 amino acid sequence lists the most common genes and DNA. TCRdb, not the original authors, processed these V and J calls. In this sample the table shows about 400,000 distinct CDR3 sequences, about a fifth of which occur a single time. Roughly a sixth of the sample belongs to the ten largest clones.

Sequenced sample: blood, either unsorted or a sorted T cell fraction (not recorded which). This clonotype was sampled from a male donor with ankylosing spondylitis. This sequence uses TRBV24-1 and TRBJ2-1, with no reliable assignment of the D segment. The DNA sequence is TGTGCCACCAGTGGCCCCACGGACCAGGTCTACAATGAGCAGTTCTTC. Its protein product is CATSGPTDQVYNEQFF.